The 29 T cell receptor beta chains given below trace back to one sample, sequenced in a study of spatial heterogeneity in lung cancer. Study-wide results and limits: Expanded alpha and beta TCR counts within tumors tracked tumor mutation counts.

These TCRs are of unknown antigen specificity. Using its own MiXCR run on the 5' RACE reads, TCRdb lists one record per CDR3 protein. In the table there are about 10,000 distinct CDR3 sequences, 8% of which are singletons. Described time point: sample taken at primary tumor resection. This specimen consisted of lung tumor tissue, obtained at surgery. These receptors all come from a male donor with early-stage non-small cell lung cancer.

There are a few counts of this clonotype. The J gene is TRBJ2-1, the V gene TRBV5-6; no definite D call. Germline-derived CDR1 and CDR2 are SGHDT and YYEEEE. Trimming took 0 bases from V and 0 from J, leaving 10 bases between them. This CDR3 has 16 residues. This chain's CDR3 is CASSLAGQSSYNEQFF. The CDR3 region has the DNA TGTGCCAGCAGCTTGGCCGGCCAGAGCTCCTACAATGAGCAGTTCTTC.

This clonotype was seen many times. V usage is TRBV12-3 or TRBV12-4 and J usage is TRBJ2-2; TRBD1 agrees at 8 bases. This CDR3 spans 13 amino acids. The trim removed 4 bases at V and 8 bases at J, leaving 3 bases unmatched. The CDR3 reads CASSSGGLGELFF. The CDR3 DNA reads TGTGCCAGCAGTTCAGGGGGCTTGGGGGAGCTGTTTTTT.

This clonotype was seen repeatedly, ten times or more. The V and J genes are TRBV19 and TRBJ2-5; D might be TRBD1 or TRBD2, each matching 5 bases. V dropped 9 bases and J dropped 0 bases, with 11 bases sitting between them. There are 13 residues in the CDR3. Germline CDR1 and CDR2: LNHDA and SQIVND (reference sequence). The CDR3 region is CASLGTHQETQYF. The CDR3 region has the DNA TGTGCCAGCCTGGGGACCCACCAAGAGACCCAGTACTTC.

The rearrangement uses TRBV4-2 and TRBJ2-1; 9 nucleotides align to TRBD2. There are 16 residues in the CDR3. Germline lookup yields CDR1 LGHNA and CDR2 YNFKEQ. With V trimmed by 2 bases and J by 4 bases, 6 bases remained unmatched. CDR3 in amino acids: CASSQSPGLAYNEQFF. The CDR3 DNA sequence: TGTGCCAGCAGCCAATCACCGGGACTAGCATACAATGAGCAGTTCTTC.

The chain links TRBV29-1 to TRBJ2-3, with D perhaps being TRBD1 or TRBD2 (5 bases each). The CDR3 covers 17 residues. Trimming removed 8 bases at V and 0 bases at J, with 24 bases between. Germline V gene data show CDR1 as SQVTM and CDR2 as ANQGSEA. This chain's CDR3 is CSPRKRGFKLSTDTQYF. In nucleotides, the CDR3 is TGCAGCCCCCGTAAGAGGGGTTTTAAGCTGAGCACAGATACGCAGTATTTT.

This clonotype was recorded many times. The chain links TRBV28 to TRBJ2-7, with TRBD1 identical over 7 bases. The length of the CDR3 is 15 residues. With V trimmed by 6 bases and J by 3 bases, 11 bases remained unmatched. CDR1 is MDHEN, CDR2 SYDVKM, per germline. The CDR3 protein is CASSYPARGIYEQYF. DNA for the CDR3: TGTGCCAGCAGCTACCCGGCCAGGGGGATCTACGAGCAGTACTTC.

The CDR3 DNA is TGTGCCAGCAGTACCCAACCCGGGAGCACTGAAGCTTTCTTT. It yields the protein CASSTQPGSTEAFF. This chain uses TRBV3-1 with TRBJ1-1; D gene uncertain. CDR1 LGHDT and CDR2 YNNKEL come from the germline V gene (reference sequence). V shed 6 bases and J shed 4 bases, with 15 bases lying between them. The CDR3 sequence is 14 residues long. Combining the CDR3 with reference TRBV3-1 and TRBJ1-1 gives the whole variable domain DTAVSQTPKYLVTQMGNDKSIKCEQNLGHDTMYWYKQDSKKFLKIMFSYNNKELIINETVPNRFSPKSPDKAHLNLHINSLELGDSAVYFCASSTQPGSTEAFFGQGTRLTVV.

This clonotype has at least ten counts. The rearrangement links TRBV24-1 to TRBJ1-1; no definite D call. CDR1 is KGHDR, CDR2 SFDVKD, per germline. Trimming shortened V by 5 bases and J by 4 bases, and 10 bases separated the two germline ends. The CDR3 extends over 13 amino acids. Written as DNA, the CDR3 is TGTGCCACCAGTGTCAGAGGCAGCACTGAAGCTTTCTTT. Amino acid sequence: CATSVRGSTEAFF.

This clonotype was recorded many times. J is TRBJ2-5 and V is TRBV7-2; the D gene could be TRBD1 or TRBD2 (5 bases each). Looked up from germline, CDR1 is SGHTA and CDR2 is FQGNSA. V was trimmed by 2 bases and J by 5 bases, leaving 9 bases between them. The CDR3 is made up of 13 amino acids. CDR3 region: CASSLRGRETQYF. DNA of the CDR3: TGTGCCAGCAGCTTACGGGGCAGGGAGACCCAGTACTTC.

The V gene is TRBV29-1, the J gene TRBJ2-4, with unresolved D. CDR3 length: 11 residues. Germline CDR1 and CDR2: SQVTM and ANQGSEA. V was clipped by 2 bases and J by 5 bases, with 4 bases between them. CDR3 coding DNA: TGCAGCGTTGAACGGCAAAACATTCAGTACTTC. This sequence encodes CSVERQNIQYF.

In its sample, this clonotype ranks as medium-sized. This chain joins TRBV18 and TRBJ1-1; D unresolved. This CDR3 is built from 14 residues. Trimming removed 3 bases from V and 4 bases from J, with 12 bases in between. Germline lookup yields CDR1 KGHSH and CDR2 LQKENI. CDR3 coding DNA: TGTGCCAGCTCACCCCCTAGGGTGGGCACTGAAGCTTTCTTT. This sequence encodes CASSPPRVGTEAFF.

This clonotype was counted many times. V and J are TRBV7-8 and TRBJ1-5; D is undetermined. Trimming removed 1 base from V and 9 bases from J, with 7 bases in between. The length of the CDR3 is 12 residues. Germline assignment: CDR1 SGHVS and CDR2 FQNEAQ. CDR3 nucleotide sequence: TGTGCCAGCAGCTTAGTTGAGGGGCCCCAGCATTTT. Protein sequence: CASSLVEGPQHF.

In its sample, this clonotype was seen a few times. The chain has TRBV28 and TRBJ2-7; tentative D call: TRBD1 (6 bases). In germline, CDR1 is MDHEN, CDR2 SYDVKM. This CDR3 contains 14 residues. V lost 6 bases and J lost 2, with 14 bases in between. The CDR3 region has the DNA TGTGCCAGCAGATCGTACAGGGCCCCCTACGAGCAGTACTTC. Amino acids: CASRSYRAPYEQYF.

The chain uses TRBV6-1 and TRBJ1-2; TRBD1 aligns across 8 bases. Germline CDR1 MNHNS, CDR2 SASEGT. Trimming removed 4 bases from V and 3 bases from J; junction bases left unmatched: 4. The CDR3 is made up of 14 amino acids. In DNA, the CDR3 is TGTGCCAGCAGTGCTAACAGGGGGGACTATGGCTACACCTTC. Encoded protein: CASSANRGDYGYTF.

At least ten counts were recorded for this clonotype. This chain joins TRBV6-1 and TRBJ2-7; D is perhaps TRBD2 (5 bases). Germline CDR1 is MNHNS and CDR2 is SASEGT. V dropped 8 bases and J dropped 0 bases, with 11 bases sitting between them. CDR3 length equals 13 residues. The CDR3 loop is CASSGGSSYEQYF. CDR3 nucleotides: TGTGCCAGCTCTGGCGGGTCCTCCTACGAGCAGTACTTC.

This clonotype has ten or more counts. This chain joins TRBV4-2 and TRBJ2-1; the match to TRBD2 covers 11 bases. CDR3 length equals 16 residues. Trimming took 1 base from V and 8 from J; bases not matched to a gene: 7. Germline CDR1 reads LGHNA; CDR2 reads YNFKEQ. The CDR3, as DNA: TGTGCCAGCAGCCAAGTTATTAGCGGGAGGGGCGATGAGCAGTTCTTC. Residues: CASSQVISGRGDEQFF.

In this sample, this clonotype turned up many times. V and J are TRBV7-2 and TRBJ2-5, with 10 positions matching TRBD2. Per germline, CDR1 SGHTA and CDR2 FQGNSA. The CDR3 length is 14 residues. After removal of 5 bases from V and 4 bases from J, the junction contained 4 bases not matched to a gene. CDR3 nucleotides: TGTGCCAGCAGCCGGTTAGCGGGAGGAGAGACCCAGTACTTC. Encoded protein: CASSRLAGGETQYF.

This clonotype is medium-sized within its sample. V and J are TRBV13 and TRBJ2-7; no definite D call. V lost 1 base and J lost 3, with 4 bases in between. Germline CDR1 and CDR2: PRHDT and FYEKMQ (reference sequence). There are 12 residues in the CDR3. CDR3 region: CASSLASYEQYF. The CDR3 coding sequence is TGTGCCAGCAGCTTAGCCAGCTACGAGCAGTACTTC.

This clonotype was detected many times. DNA of the CDR3: TGTGCCAGCAATCCAGGGGGGAACACAGATACGCAGTATTTT. Protein: CASNPGGNTDTQYF. This chain links TRBV7-9 with TRBJ2-3, with D maybe TRBD1 (7 bases). V shed 7 bases and J shed 2 bases, with 13 bases lying between them. CDR3 length: 14 residues. Germline V lookup: CDR1 SEHNR, CDR2 FQNEAQ (reference sequence).

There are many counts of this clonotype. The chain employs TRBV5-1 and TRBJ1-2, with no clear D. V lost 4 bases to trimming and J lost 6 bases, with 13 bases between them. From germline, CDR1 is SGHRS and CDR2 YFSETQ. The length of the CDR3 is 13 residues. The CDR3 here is CASSRNTLDGYTF. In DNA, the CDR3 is TGCGCCAGCAGCCGTAATACACTGGATGGCTACACCTTC.

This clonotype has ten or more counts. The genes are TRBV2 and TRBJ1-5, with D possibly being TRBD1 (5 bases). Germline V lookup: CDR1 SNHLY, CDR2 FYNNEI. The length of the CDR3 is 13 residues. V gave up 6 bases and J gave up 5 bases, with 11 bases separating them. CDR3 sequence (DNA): TGTGCCAGCAGGGGGACTGGGGATCAGCCCCAGCATTTT. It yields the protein CASRGTGDQPQHF.

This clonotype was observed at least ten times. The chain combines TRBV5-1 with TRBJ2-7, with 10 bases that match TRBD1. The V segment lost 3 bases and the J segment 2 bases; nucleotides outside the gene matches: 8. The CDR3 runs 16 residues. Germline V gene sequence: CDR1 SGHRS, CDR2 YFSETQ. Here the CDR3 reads CASSSIPGTGAYEQYF. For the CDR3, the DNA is TGCGCCAGCAGCTCCATACCCGGGACAGGGGCCTACGAGCAGTACTTC.

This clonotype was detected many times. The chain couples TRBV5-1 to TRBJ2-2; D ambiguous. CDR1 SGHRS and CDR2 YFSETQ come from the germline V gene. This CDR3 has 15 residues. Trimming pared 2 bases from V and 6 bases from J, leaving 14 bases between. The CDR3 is CASSFQEVLSGELFF. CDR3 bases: TGCGCCAGCAGCTTCCAAGAGGTACTGTCCGGGGAGCTGTTTTTT. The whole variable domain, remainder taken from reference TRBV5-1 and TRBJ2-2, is KAGVTQTPRYLIKTRGQQVTLSCSPISGHRSVSWYQQTPGQGLQFLFEYFSETQRNKGNFPGRFSGRQFSNSRSEMNVSTLELGDSALYLCASSFQEVLSGELFFGEGSRLTVL.

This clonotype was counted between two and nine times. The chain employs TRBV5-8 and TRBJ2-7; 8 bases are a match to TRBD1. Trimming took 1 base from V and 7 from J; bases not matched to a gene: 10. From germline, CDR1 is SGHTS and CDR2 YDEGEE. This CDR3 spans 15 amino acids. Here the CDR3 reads CASSLRTGFSGEQYF. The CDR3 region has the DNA TGTGCCAGCAGCTTGCGGACAGGGTTCTCGGGGGAGCAGTACTTC.

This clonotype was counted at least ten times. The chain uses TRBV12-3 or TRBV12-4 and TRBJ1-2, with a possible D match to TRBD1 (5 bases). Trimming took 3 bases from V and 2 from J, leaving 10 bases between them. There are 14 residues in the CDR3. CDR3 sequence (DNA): TGTGCCAGCAGTTTTGGGGGAAGCAACTATGGCTACACCTTC. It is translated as CASSFGGSNYGYTF.

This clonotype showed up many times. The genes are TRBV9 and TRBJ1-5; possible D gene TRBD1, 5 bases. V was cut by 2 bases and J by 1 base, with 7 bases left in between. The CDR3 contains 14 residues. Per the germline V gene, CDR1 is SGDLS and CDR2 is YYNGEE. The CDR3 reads CASSVGDSNQPQHF. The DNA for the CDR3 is TGTGCCAGCAGCGTGGGGGACAGCAATCAGCCCCAGCATTTT.

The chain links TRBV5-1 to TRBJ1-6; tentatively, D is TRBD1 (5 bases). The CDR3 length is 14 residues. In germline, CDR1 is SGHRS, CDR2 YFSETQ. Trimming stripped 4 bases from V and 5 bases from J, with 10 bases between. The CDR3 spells CASSTAGHNSPLHF. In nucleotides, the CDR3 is TGCGCCAGCAGCACCGCAGGGCATAATTCACCCCTCCACTTT.

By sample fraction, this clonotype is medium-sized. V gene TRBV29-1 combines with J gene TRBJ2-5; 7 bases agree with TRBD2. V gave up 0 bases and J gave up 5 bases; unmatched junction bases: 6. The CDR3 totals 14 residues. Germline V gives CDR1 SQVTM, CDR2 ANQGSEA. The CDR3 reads CSVEDHEGGETQYF. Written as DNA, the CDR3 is TGCAGCGTTGAAGATCATGAGGGAGGGGAGACCCAGTACTTC.

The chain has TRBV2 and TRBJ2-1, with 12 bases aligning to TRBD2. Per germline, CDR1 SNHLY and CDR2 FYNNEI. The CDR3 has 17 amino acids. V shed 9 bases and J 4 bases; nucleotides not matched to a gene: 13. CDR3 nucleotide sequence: TGTGCCAGTAAGGGGGCTAGCGGGAGGGGAAAGTACAATGAGCAGTTCTTC. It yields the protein CASKGASGRGKYNEQFF.